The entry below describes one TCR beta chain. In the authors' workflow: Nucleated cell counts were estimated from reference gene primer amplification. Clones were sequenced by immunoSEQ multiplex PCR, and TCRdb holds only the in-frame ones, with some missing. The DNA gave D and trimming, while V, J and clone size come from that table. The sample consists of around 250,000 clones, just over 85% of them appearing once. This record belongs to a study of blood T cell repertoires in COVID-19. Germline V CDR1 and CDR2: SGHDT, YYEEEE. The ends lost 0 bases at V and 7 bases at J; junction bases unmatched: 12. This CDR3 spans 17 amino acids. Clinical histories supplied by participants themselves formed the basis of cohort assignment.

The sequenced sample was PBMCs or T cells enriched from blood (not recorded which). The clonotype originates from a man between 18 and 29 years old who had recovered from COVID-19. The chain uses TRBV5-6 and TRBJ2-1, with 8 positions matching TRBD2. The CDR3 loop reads CASSLGPPGGPGNEQFF. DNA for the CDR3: TGTGCCAGCAGCTTGGGTCCACCGGGAGGGCCTGGGAATGAGCAGTTCTTC.